These 12 T cell receptor beta chains originate from one sample sequenced in a study of CD8+ T cells in alopecia areata. Treatment here: oral pan-JAK inhibitor, 5-10 mg twice daily. RNA was extracted and reverse transcribed into cDNA as the sequencing template. The assay was immunoSEQ multiplex PCR, and TCRdb's table has in-frame clones only and misses some. The sample lists more than 200,000 clones, 64% occurring once. Source: CD4+ T cells sorted from blood, taken at week 4, from a patient treated with tofacitinib. These receptors were collected from a human donor with alopecia areata.

The genes are TRBV30 and TRBJ1-3, with D tentatively TRBD1 (5 bases). Trimming left V 2 bases short and J 7 bases short, with 12 bases between. Germline V CDR1 and CDR2: GTSNPN, SVGIG (reference sequence). The CDR3 covers 13 residues. The CDR3 DNA sequence: TGTGCCTGGAGTCGGGACCATCGGAACACCATATATTTT. This gives the protein CAWSRDHRNTIYF.

The chain employs TRBV7-2 and TRBJ2-1; D gene ambiguous. The CDR3 contains 15 residues. Germline V CDR1 and CDR2: SGHTA, FQGNSA. Trimming removed 3 bases at V and 0 bases at J, with 9 bases between. This CDR3 is CASSFGVLSYNEQFF. The CDR3 DNA sequence: TGTGCCAGCAGCTTTGGAGTACTCTCCTACAATGAGCAGTTCTTC. The full variable domain, in which reference TRBV7-2 and TRBJ2-1 provide the parts outside the CDR3, is GAGVSQSPSNKVTEKGKDVELRCDPISGHTALYWYRQSLGQGLEFLIYFQGNSAPDKSGLPSDRFSAERTGGSVSTLTIQRTQQEDSAVYLCASSFGVLSYNEQFFGPGTRLTVL.

J is TRBJ2-5 and V is TRBV5-1, with TRBD2 matching over 14 bases. The germline V gene encodes CDR1 SGHRS and CDR2 YFSETQ. J gave up 5 bases and V 0 bases, and 6 bases lay outside the gene matches. The CDR3 is made up of 17 amino acids. The CDR3 loop reads CASSLGTSGGIHETQYF. DNA for the CDR3: TGCGCCAGCAGCTTGGGGACTAGCGGGGGGATCCACGAGACCCAGTACTTC.

The rearrangement links TRBV4-3 to TRBJ1-5; D unclear. The V and J ends lost 0 bases and 6 bases respectively, with 6 bases between them. Germline values: CDR1 LGHNA, CDR2 YSLEER. This CDR3 is built from 13 residues. CDR3 sequence: CASSQEGRQPQHF. Here the CDR3 DNA reads TGCGCCAGCAGCCAAGAGGGTCGTCAGCCCCAGCATTTT.

This chain connects TRBV9 to TRBJ2-2; D gene uncertain. CDR1 SGDLS and CDR2 YYNGEE come from the germline V gene. V was pared by 0 bases and J by 9 bases, with 6 bases between. The CDR3 runs to 12 residues. CDR3 residues: CASSVGNRELFF. CDR3 nucleotide sequence: TGTGCCAGCAGCGTAGGGAACCGGGAGCTGTTTTTT. Variable domain in full (rest from reference TRBV9 and TRBJ2-2): DSGVTQTPKHLITATGQRVTLRCSPRSGDLSVYWYQQSLDQGLQFLIQYYNGEERAKGNILERFSAQQFPDLHSELNLSSLELGDSALYFCASSVGNRELFFGEGSRLTVL.

This clone occurred a few times. The V and J genes are TRBV14 and TRBJ2-1; possible D gene TRBD2, 7 bases. Germline V CDR1 and CDR2: SGHDN, FVKESK. The CDR3 has 17 amino acids. Trimming pared 1 base from V and 2 bases from J, leaving 15 bases between. CDR3 sequence (DNA): TGTGCCAGCAGCCAAGCACGGCGGGGGCCCACCTACAATGAGCAGTTCTTC. It is translated as CASSQARRGPTYNEQFF.

This chain uses TRBV5-1 with TRBJ1-5; D gene unclear. Deletions cut 4 bases from V and 0 bases from J, with 5 bases between. The CDR3 has 13 residues. CDR1 and CDR2 (germline): SGHRS, YFSETQ. The CDR3 nucleotides are TGCGCCAGCAGCCCAGATAGCAATCAGCCCCAGCATTTT. Its translation: CASSPDSNQPQHF.

This clone was seen once. V gene TRBV5-6 combines with J gene TRBJ1-2, with a weak D call TRBD1 (5 bases). V gave up 0 bases and J gave up 7 bases, with 13 bases separating them. Germline CDR1 is SGHDT and CDR2 is YYEEEE. The CDR3 spans 14 residues. The CDR3 here is CASSLGSGSGGYTF. The CDR3 DNA reads TGTGCCAGCAGCTTGGGCTCAGGGTCGGGTGGCTACACCTTC.

V and J are TRBV6-6 and TRBJ2-3; D unresolved. This CDR3 comprises 14 residues. Trimming cost V 0 bases and J 2 bases, with 6 bases left between them. Germline CDR1 and CDR2: MNHNY and SVGAGI (reference sequence). The CDR3: CASSYSGPTDTQYF. The CDR3 coding sequence is TGTGCCAGCAGTTACTCAGGACCCACAGATACGCAGTATTTT.

The rearrangement joins TRBV14 to TRBJ2-3, with D possibly being TRBD1 or TRBD2 (5 bases each). The CDR3 extends over 15 amino acids. Between the trimmed V and J ends, which lost 3 bases and 2 bases, there was a span of 12 bases. Looked up from germline, CDR1 is SGHDN and CDR2 is FVKESK. CDR3 DNA sequence: TGTGCCAGCAGCCAGCTCGGGGCCATCACAGATACGCAGTATTTT. This codes for CASSQLGAITDTQYF.

CDR3 bases: TGTGCCAGCAGTCGGGACTCGCCGGGGGCCCAGTACTTC. It translates to CASSRDSPGAQYF. This chain links TRBV6-6 with TRBJ2-5; perhaps TRBD2 as D (6 bases). Germline CDR1 and CDR2: MNHNY and SVGAGI (reference sequence). The CDR3 consists of 13 residues. Trimming left V 5 bases short and J 9 bases short, with 16 bases between.

The CDR3 here is CASSVRGVGKNIQYF. The DNA of the CDR3 is TGTGCCAGCAGTGTACGGGGGGTCGGCAAAAACATTCAGTACTTC. The genes are TRBV6-6 and TRBJ2-4, with TRBD2 matching over 7 bases. Per the germline V gene, CDR1 is MNHNY and CDR2 is SVGAGI (reference sequence). The V segment lost 5 bases and the J segment 3 bases; nucleotides outside the gene matches: 7. The CDR3 runs 15 residues.